This record looks at one T cell receptor (beta chain) sequence and its context. Its antigen is not identified. This sample was taken from a study of T cell repertoires in cytomegalovirus infection. Looking at the study overall: From public TCR beta signatures came an indication of both CMV infection and matching HLA type.

This CDR3 has 15 residues. Germline CDR1 is SNHLY and CDR2 is FYNNEI. Trimming left V 4 bases short and J 1 base short, with 11 bases between. TCRdb reprocessed the reads via MiXCR and lists one record per CDR3 protein. The sample lists hundreds of thousands of distinct CDR3 sequences; roughly 30% were seen once. Study results and limitations: Using cumulative public TCR beta family frequency, the authors identified those who carried CMV together with the relevant HLA. Clonotype analysis showed dominance of the ex vivo response by HLA-C-restricted CMV-specific TCR beta clonotypes.

The J gene is TRBJ1-5, the V gene TRBV2, with TRBD1 as a possible D gene (6 bases). This clonotype was obtained from a human donor in good health (CMV status not recorded). Some clones in this sample may be carry-over from other donors' samples. Sequenced: PBMCs. The CDR3 reads CASSVEGGSNQPQHF. In nucleotides, the CDR3 is TGTGCCAGCAGTGTTGAAGGGGGAAGCAATCAGCCCCAGCATTTT.